This TCR beta chain comes out of a study of blood T cell repertoires in COVID-19. About the study: The cDNA or gDNA used as material had been derived from T cells, B-cell-depleted T cells, or PBMCs.

Original analysis: Reference gene primer amplification gave nucleated cell count estimates. The table came from immunoSEQ multiplex PCR; TCRdb's copy has only in-frame clones and leaves some out. V, J and clone size reflect that table, while D and trimming were determined from the DNA. The repertoire holds about 50,000 clones, around 85% seen once, with almost 6.5% in the top ten. This CDR3 contains 16 residues. Germline V gene sequence: CDR1 SGHNT, CDR2 YYREEE (reference sequence). J lost 5 bases, V lost 0 bases, and 5 bases had no gene match. The chain combines TRBV5-4 with TRBJ2-1, with 10 bases matching TRBD2. The specimen sequenced was peripheral blood. The sequence derives from a man between 60 and 75 years old with acute or convalescent COVID-19. The CDR3 region has the DNA TGTGCCAGCAGCTTGGTTAGCGGGAGGAACAACAATGAGCAGTTCTTC. This encodes CASSLVSGRNNNEQFF. The complete variable domain, with remaining parts taken from reference TRBV5-4 and TRBJ2-1, reads ETGVTQSPTHLIKTRGQQVTLRCSSQSGHNTVSWYQQALGQGPQFIFQYYREEENGRGNFPPRFSGLQFPNYSSELNVNALELDDSALYLCASSLVSGRNNNEQFFGPGTRLTVL.